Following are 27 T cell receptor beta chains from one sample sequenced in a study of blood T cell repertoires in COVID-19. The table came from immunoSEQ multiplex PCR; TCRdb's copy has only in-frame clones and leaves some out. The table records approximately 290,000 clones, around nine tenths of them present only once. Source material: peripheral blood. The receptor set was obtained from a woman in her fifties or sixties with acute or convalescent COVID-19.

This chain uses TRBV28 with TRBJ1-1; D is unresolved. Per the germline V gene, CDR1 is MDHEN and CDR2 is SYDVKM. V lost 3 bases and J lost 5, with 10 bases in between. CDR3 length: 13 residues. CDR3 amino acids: CASSFPGRTEAFF. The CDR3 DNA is TGTGCCAGCAGTTTTCCGGGGAGGACTGAAGCTTTCTTT.

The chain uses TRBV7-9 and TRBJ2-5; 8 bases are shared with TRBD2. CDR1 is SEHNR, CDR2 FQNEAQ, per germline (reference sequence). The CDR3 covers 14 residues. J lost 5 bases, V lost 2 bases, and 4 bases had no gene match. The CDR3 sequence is CASSLRTSKETQYF. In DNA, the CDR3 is TGTGCCAGCAGCTTAAGGACTAGCAAGGAGACCCAGTACTTC.

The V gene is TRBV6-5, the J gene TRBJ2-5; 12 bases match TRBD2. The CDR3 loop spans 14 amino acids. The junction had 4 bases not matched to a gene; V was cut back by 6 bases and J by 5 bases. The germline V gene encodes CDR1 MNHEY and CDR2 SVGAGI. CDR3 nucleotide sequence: TGTGCCAGCAGCCTAGCGGGAGGGGCGGAGACCCAGTACTTC. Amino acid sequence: CASSLAGGAETQYF.

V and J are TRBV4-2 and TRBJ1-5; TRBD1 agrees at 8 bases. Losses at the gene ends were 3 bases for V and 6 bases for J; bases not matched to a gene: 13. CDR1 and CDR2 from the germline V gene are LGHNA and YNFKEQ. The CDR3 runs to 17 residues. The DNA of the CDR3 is TGTGCCAGCAGCCAGGCGTTTGGACAGGGAGCGGGTCAGCCCCAGCATTTT. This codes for CASSQAFGQGAGQPQHF.

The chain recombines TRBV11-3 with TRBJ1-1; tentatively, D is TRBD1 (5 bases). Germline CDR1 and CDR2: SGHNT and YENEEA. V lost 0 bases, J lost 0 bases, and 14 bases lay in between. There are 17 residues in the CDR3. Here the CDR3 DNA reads TGTGCCAGCAGCTTAGATCGAAGGGCGACAGTGAACACTGAAGCTTTCTTT. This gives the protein CASSLDRRATVNTEAFF.

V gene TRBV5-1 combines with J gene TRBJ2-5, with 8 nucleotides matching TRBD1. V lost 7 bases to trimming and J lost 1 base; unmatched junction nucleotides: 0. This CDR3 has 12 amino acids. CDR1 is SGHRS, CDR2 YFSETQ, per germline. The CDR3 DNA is TGCGCCAGCGGGACAGGCCAAGAGACCCAGTACTTC. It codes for CASGTGQETQYF.

In nucleotides, the CDR3 is TGTGCCAGCTCACTTTACTCCGGGACAGGGGGCACAGATACGCAGTATTTT. It is translated as CASSLYSGTGGTDTQYF. The chain combines TRBV18 with TRBJ2-3, with 10 bases matching TRBD1. Germline loops: CDR1 KGHSH, CDR2 LQKENI. J lost 1 base, V lost 4 bases, and 8 bases had no gene match. The CDR3 is 17 residues long.

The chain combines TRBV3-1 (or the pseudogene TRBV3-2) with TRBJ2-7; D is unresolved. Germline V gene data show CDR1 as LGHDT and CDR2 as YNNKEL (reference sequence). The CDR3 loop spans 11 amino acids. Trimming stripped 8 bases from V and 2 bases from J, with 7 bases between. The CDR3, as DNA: TGTGCCAGCTCCACACCCTACGAGCAGTACTTC. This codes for CASSTPYEQYF.

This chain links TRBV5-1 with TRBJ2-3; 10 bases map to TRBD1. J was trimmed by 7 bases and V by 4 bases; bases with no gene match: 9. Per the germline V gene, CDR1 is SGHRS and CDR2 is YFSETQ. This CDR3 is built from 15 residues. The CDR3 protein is CASSTQTGGVHTQYF. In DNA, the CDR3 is TGCGCCAGCAGCACCCAGACAGGGGGCGTGCATACGCAGTATTTT. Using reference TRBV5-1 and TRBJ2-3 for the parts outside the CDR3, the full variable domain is KAGVTQTPRYLIKTRGQQVTLSCSPISGHRSVSWYQQTPGQGLQFLFEYFSETQRNKGNFPGRFSGRQFSNSRSEMNVSTLELGDSALYLCASSTQTGGVHTQYFGPGTRLTVL.

The CDR3 DNA reads as TGTGCCAGCAGCTTAGCAAACCCCGGGACATCGGTTGGGGGTGATACGCAGTATTTT. Translation gives CASSLANPGTSVGGDTQYF. V gene TRBV7-2 combines with J gene TRBJ2-3, with a possible D match to TRBD1 (6 bases). V lost 0 bases, J lost 6 bases, and 25 bases lay in between. Germline CDR1 reads SGHTA; CDR2 reads FQGNSA. CDR3 length equals 19 residues.

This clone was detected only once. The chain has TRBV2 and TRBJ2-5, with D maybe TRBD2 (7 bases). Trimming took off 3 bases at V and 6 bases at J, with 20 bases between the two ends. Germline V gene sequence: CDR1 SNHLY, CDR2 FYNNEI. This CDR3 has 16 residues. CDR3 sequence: CASSERGTGAFQTQYF. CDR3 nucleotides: TGTGCCAGCAGTGAGCGGGGGACGGGGGCTTTCCAGACCCAGTACTTC.

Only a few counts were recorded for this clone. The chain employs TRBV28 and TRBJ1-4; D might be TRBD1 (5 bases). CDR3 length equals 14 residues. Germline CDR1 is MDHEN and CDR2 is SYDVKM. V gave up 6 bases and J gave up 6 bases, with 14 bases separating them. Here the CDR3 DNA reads TGTGCCAGCAGCCTGGGGGGGTATTATGAAAAACTGTTTTTT. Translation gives CASSLGGYYEKLFF.

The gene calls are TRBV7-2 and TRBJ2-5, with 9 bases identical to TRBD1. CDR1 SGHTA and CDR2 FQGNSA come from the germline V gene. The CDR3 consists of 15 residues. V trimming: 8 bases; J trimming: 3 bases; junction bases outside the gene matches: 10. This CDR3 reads CASGRWGTGKETQYF. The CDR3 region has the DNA TGTGCCAGCGGGAGGTGGGGGACAGGGAAAGAGACCCAGTACTTC.

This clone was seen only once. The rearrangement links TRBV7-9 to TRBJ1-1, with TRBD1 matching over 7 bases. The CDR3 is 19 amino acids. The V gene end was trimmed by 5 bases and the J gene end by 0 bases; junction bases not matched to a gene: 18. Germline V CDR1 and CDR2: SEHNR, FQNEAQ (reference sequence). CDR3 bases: TGTGCCAGCAGCCCCCCGGTAGGGGGCGCGGGGAAAATGAACACTGAAGCTTTCTTT. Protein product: CASSPPVGGAGKMNTEAFF.

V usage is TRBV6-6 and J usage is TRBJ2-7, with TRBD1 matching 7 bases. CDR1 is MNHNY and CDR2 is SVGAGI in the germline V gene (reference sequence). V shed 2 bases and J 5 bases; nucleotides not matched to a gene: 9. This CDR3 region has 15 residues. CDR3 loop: CASSYGDRGLDEQYF. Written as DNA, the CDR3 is TGTGCCAGCAGTTACGGGGATAGGGGGCTAGACGAGCAGTACTTC.

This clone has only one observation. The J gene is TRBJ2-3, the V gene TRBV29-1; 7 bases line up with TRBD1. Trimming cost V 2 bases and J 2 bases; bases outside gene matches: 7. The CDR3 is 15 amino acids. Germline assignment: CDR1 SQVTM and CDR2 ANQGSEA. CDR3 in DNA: TGCAGCGTTGAATCCGGACAGGACTCCACAGATACGCAGTATTTT. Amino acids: CSVESGQDSTDTQYF.

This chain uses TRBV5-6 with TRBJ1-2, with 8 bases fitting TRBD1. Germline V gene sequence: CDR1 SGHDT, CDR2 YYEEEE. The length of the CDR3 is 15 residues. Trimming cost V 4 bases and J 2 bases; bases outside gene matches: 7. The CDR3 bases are TGTGCCAGCAGCCCCTGGACAGGGCAAAACTATGGCTACACCTTC. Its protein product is CASSPWTGQNYGYTF.

The CDR3 sequence: CASNGQGGAREQYF. The CDR3 coding sequence is TGTGCCAGCAACGGTCAAGGGGGGGCACGCGAGCAGTACTTC. The V call is TRBV19, the J call TRBJ2-7, with D perhaps TRBD2 (7 bases). V was pared by 9 bases and J by 6 bases, with 21 bases between. The CDR3 is made up of 14 amino acids. In germline, CDR1 is LNHDA, CDR2 SQIVND (reference sequence).

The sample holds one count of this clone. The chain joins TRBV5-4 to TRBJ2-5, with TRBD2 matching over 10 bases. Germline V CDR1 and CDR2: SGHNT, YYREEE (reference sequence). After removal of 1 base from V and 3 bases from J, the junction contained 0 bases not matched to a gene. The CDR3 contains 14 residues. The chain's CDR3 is CASSLSGREETQYF. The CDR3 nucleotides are TGTGCCAGCAGCTTGAGCGGGAGGGAAGAGACCCAGTACTTC.

The CDR3 DNA reads as TGTGCCAGCAGGCGTACGGTGAACACTGAAGCTTTCTTT. This codes for CASRRTVNTEAFF. The chain has TRBV12-3 or TRBV12-4 and TRBJ1-1; no clear D gene. The CDR3 covers 13 residues. Trimming left V 6 bases short and J 0 bases short, with 8 bases between.

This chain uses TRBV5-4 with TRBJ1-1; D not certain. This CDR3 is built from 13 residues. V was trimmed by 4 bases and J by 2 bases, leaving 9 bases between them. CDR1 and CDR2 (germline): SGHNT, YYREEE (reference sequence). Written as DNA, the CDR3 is TGTGCCAGCAGCGTCGTCCTTAACACTGAAGCTTTCTTT. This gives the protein CASSVVLNTEAFF.

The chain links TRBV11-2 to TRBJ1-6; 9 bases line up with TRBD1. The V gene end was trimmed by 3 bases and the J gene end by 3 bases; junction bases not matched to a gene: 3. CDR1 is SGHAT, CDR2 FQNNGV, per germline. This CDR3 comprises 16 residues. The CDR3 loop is CASSFGQGLYNSPLHF. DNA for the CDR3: TGTGCCAGCAGCTTCGGACAGGGGCTCTATAATTCACCCCTCCACTTT.

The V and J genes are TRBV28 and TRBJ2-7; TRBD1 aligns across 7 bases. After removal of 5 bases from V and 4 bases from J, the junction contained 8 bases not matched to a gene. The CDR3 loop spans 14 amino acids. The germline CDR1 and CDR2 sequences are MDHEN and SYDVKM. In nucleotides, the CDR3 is TGTGCCAGCAGTGCTCCGGGACAGAATTACGAGCAGTACTTC. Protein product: CASSAPGQNYEQYF.

The CDR3 protein is CASSLDDRLNTGELFF. CDR3 nucleotide sequence: TGTGCCAGCAGCTTAGACGACAGACTGAACACCGGGGAGCTGTTTTTT. V is TRBV7-6 and J is TRBJ2-2, with D maybe TRBD1 (5 bases). The CDR3 has 16 amino acids. Germline values: CDR1 SGHVS, CDR2 FNYEAQ. Trimming cost V 1 base and J 1 base, with 10 bases left between them.

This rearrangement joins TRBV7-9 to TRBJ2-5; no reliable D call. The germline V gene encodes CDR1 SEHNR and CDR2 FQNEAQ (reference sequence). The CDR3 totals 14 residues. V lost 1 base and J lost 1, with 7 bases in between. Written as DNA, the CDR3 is TGTGCCAGCAGCTTAGATCTGTCCCAAGAGACCCAGTACTTC. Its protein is CASSLDLSQETQYF.

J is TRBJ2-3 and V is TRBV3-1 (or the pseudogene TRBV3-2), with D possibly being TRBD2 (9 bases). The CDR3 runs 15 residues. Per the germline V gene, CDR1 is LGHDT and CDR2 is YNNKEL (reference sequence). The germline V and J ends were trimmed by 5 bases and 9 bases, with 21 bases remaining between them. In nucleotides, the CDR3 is TGTGCCAGCAGCACAGGGGGACTAGCCGGCCGGACGCAGTATTTT. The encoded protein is CASSTGGLAGRTQYF.

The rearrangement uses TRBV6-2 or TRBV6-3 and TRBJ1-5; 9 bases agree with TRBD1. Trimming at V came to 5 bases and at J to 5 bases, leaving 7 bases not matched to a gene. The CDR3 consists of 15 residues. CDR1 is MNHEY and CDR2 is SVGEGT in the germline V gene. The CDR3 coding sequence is TGTGCCAGCAGTGGGGGGGACAGGGCGGATCAGCCCCAGCATTTT. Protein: CASSGGDRADQPQHF.